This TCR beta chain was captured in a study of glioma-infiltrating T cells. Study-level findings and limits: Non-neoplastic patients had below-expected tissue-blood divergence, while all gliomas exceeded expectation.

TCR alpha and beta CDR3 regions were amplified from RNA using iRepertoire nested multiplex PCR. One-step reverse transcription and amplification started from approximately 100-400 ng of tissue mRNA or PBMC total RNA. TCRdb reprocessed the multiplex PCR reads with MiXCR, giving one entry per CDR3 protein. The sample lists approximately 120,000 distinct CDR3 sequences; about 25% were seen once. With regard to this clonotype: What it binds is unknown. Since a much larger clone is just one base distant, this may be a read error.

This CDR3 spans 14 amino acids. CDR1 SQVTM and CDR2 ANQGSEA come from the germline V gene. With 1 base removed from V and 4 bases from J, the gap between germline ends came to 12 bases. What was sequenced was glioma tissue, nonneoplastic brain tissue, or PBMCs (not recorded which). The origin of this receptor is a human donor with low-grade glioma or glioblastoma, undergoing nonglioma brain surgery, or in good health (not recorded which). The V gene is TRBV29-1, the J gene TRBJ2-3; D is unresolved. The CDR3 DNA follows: TGCAGCGTTGAAGGCCCCGCTAGGGCAGATACGCAGTATTTT. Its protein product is CSVEGPARADTQYF.